The T cell receptor (beta chain) under discussion was sequenced for a study of memory CD4+ T cells and cytomegalovirus serostatus. Study-level findings and limits: Each of 55 to 80 CMV-associated TCRbeta sequences occurred in one to five individuals.

Profiled with immunoSEQ multiplex PCR; TCRdb holds only in-frame clones, not every one. Of about 75,000 clones in the sample, around 82% were seen once. The CDR3 covers 14 residues. The sort gate was single viable CD3+CD4+CD8-CD45RO+ cells for memory CD4+ T cells. Concerning this clone: Its antigen remains unknown.

The chain uses TRBV21-1 and TRBJ2-7; TRBD2, the table's D call, was not compared with the DNA. TRBV21-1 is tagged as a pseudogene. Sequencing input: memory CD4+ T cells from blood. The clonotype was recovered from an adult in good health and CMV-seropositive. CDR3 nucleotides: TGTGCCAGCAGCACCCCGGGACTAGCGAGCGAGCAGTACGTC. It encodes CASSTPGLASEQYV.